Below, 14 T cell receptor beta chains from the same sample are listed, as sequenced in a study of neoadjuvant anti-PD-1 for oral cavity cancer (dated by TCRdb to about 2021). Receptor libraries were prepared by the immunoSEQ multiplex PCR assay. Here the immuneACCESS table is served through TCRdb, limited to in-frame sequences with V and J called. Missing clones are a known gap in these copies; in checked studies unresolved V genes cover under half, and the rest lacks a known reason. A total of about 79,000 clones appear in this sample, over 70% of them only once. The ten largest account for roughly 3.5% of the sample. According to the study, the label for this sample's time point signals: before neoadjuvant nivolumab. This material consisted of PBMCs, taken before nivolumab (anti-PD-1) treatment. Receptor source: a person between 40 and 85 years old with oral cavity squamous cell carcinoma.

This clone showed up just a few times. This chain connects TRBV2 to TRBJ2-5; D is uncertain. Germline assignment: CDR1 SNHLY and CDR2 FYNNEI. V was pared by 2 bases and J by 8 bases, with 9 bases between. The CDR3 is made up of 12 amino acids. CDR3 in amino acids: CASSEQPATQYF. CDR3 sequence (DNA): TGTGCCAGCAGTGAACAGCCCGCCACCCAGTACTTC.

This sequence joins TRBV21-1 and TRBJ1-5; no check of the table's D call, TRBD1, against the DNA was made. TRBV21-1 is a known pseudogene. The CDR3 runs to 17 residues. The CDR3 nucleotides read TGTGCCAGCAGTAATTCACTGGGGACAGAACGCAATCAGCCCCAGCATTTT. Protein: CASSNSLGTERNQPQHF.

This rearrangement joins TRBV19 to TRBJ2-2; a weak D match, TRBD1 (5 bases). CDR1 is LNHDA, CDR2 SQIVND, per germline (reference sequence). The V and J ends lost 3 bases and 3 bases respectively, with 11 bases between them. The CDR3 contains 15 residues. CDR3 protein: CASSILGVDTGELFF. Written as DNA, the CDR3 is TGTGCCAGTAGTATTCTAGGGGTCGACACCGGGGAGCTGTTTTTT.

The CDR3, as DNA: TGCGCCAGCAGTCCCCTAGCGGGAGTTTTAAATGAGCAGTTCTTC. Translation gives CASSPLAGVLNEQFF. The gene calls are TRBV5-1 and TRBJ2-1, with TRBD2 identical over 10 bases. Germline values: CDR1 SGHRS, CDR2 YFSETQ. The CDR3 is made up of 15 amino acids. The trim removed 5 bases at V and 7 bases at J, leaving 9 bases unmatched.

CDR3 in amino acids: CASSLDRVAGELFF. CDR3 DNA: TGTGCCAGCAGCTTAGACAGGGTTGCCGGGGAGCTGTTTTTT. The chain uses TRBV7-8 and TRBJ2-2; D perhaps matches TRBD1 (6 bases). Germline loops: CDR1 SGHVS, CDR2 FQNEAQ. Trimming removed 1 base from V and 6 bases from J, with 9 bases in between. The CDR3 covers 14 residues.

Within the sample, this clone is medium-sized. This chain links TRBV6-1 with TRBJ2-1; 10 bases are shared with TRBD2. This CDR3 has 16 residues. CDR1 and CDR2 (germline): MNHNS, SASEGT. V lost 4 bases, J lost 9 bases, and 12 bases stayed unmatched. The DNA of the CDR3 is TGTGCCAGCAGTGTGTCTCTAGCGGGAGTTGGTTTTGAGCAGTTCTTC. Protein product: CASSVSLAGVGFEQFF.

In its sample, this clone was seen once. The CDR3 bases are TGTGCCAGCAGCGTAGGCCCCGAGACTGAGCAAGAGCAGTTCTTC. This encodes CASSVGPETEQEQFF. V and J are TRBV9 and TRBJ2-1; D is undetermined. Trimming took 0 bases from V and 10 from J, leaving 17 bases between them. Germline CDR1 is SGDLS and CDR2 is YYNGEE. This CDR3 has 15 amino acids.

The rearrangement links TRBV9 to TRBJ2-7, with D maybe TRBD2 (6 bases). CDR1 is SGDLS and CDR2 is YYNGEE in the germline V gene. Trimming took off 4 bases at V and 5 bases at J, with 19 bases between the two ends. The CDR3 is 15 amino acids. CDR3 residues: CASSPPEGREDEQYF. The DNA for the CDR3 is TGTGCCAGCAGCCCCCCGGAGGGCAGGGAAGACGAGCAGTACTTC.

This rearrangement joins TRBV19 to TRBJ1-6; 7 positions match TRBD1. The CDR3 is 16 amino acids. V shed 5 bases and J 5 bases; nucleotides not matched to a gene: 9. Per the germline V gene, CDR1 is LNHDA and CDR2 is SQIVND (reference sequence). CDR3 DNA sequence: TGTGCCAGTAGTCTGATAGGGACAGTGGATAATTCACCCCTCCACTTT. Its protein product is CASSLIGTVDNSPLHF.

The chain recombines TRBV28 with TRBJ2-1; 8 bases line up with TRBD2. V lost 7 bases and J lost 5; bases outside the gene matches: 10. This CDR3 contains 15 residues. Germline loops: CDR1 MDHEN, CDR2 SYDVKM. CDR3: CASTTSGSEHNEQFF. CDR3 nucleotide sequence: TGTGCCAGCACCACCAGCGGGAGTGAGCACAATGAGCAGTTCTTC. The full variable domain, rest sourced from reference TRBV28 and TRBJ2-1, is DVKVTQSSRYLVKRTGEKVFLECVQDMDHENMFWYRQDPGLGLRLIYFSYDVKMKEKGDIPEGYSVSREKKERFSLILESASTNQTSMYLCASTTSGSEHNEQFFGPGTRLTVL.

The V and J genes are TRBV6-5 and TRBJ1-5, with TRBD1 as a possible D gene (5 bases). The CDR3 runs 14 residues. V lost 0 bases and J 6 bases, leaving 9 bases between the germline ends. CDR1 and CDR2 from the germline V gene are MNHEY and SVGAGI. CDR3 DNA: TGTGCCAGCAGTTACTCGGAGGGGTTTCAGCCCCAGCATTTT. It is translated as CASSYSEGFQPQHF.

The CDR3 region has the DNA TGTGCCTGCCCTCTTCTGGGACAGGGGGCCCCCCAGTACTTC. It is translated as CACPLLGQGAPQYF. J is TRBJ2-5 and V is TRBV30; 12 bases align to TRBD1. Germline V gene sequence: CDR1 GTSNPN, CDR2 SVGIG (reference sequence). The trim removed 6 bases at V and 9 bases at J, leaving 11 bases unmatched. This CDR3 is 14 amino acids long.

J is TRBJ2-2 and V is TRBV5-1; D uncertain. V dropped 5 bases and J dropped 6 bases, with 14 bases sitting between them. Germline loops: CDR1 SGHRS, CDR2 YFSETQ. This CDR3 spans 14 amino acids. The CDR3 DNA follows: TGCGCCAGCAGTCGATCGAATGAACCCGGGGAGCTGTTTTTT. Translating it yields CASSRSNEPGELFF.

The rearrangement links TRBV5-1 to TRBJ2-2; TRBD2 might be the D (6 bases). V was pared by 4 bases and J by 7 bases, with 14 bases between. Germline CDR1 reads SGHRS; CDR2 reads YFSETQ. This CDR3 has 14 residues. CDR3 sequence (DNA): TGCGCCAGCAGCGGGGGAGGTAGTATCGGGGAGCTGTTTTTT. Its translation: CASSGGGSIGELFF.